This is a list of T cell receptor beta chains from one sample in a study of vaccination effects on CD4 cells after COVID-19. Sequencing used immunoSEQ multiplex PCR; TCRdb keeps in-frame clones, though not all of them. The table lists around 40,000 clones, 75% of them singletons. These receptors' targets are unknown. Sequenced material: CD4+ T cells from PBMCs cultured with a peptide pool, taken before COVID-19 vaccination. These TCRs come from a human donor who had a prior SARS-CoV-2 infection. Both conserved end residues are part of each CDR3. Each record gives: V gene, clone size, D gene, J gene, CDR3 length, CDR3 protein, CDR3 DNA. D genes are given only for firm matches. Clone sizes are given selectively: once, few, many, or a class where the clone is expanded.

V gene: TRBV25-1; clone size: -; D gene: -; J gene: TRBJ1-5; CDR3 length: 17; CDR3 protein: CASSASNSRHSNQPQHF; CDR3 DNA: TGTGCCAGCAGTGCCTCAAACTCCCGACATAGCAATCAGCCCCAGCATTTT
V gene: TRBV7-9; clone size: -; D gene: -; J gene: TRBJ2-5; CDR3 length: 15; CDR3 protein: CASSLQGGDQETQYF; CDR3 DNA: TGTGCCAGCAGCTTACAGGGTGGGGACCAAGAGACCCAGTACTTC
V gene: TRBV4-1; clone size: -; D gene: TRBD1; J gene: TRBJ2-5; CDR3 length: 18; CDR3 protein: CASSRSAAQDRGRETQYF; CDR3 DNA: TGCGCCAGCAGCCGATCAGCAGCACAGGACAGGGGGCGAGAGACCCAGTACTTC
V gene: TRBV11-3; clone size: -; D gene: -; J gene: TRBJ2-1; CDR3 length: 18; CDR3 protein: CASSLEAQGPIKWVEQFF; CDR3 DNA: TGTGCCAGCAGCTTAGAGGCCCAAGGACCAATCAAATGGGTTGAGCAGTTCTTC
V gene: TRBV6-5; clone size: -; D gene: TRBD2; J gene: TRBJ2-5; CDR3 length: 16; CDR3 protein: CASSYGIAGDLETQYF; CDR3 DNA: TGTGCCAGCAGTTACGGAATAGCGGGGGATTTAGAGACCCAGTACTTC
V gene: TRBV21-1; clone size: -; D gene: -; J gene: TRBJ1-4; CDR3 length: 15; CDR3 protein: CASSKFASRGEKLFF; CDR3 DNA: TGTGCCAGCAGCAAGTTTGCCTCCCGGGGTGAAAAACTGTTTTTT
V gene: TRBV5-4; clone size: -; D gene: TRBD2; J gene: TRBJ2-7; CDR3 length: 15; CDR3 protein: CASSSGTSGGYEQYF; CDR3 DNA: TGTGCCAGCAGCTCGGGGACTAGCGGAGGATACGAGCAGTACTTC
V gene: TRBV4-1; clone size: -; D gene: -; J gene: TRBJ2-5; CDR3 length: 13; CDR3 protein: CASSRLPGETQYF; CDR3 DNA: TGCGCCAGCAGTAGACTCCCGGGGGAGACCCAGTACTTC
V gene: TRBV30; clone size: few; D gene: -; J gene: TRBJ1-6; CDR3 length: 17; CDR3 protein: CAWSGETASSYNSPLHF; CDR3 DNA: TGTGCCTGGAGTGGAGAGACAGCCAGCTCCTATAATTCACCCCTCCACTTT
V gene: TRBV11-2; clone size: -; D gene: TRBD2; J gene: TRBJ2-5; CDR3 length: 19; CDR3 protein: CASSRYTPGLAGVGGAQYF; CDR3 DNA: TGTGCCAGCAGCCGATACACGCCGGGACTAGCGGGAGTAGGGGGGGCCCAGTACTTC
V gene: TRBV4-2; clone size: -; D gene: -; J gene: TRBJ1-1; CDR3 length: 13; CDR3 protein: CASSQDRDRQAFF; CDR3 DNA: TGTGCCAGCAGCCAAGATAGAGACAGGCAAGCTTTCTTT
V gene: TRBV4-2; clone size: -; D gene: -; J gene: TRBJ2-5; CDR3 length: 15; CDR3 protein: CASSQAATQGETQYF; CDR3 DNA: TGTGCCAGCAGCCAAGCGGCTACCCAAGGGGAGACCCAGTACTTC
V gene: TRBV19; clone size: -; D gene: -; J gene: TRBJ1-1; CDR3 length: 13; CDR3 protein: CASSPTGDAEAFF; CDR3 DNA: TGTGCCAGTAGCCCCACAGGTGACGCTGAAGCTTTCTTT
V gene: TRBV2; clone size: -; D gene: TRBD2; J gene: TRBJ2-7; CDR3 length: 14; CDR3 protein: CASSDAGGGYEQYF; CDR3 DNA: TGTGCCAGCAGTGATGCGGGAGGAGGCTACGAGCAGTACTTC
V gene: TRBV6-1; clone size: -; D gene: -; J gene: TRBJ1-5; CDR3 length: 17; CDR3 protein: CASSGIGTMGGDQPQHF; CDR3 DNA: TGTGCCAGCAGTGGGATCGGGACGATGGGTGGGGATCAGCCCCAGCATTTT
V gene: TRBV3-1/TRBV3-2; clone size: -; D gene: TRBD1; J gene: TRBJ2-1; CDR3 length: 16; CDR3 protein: CASSQDGDRVNNEQFF; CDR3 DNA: TGTGCCAGCAGCCAGGATGGGGACAGGGTGAACAATGAGCAGTTCTTC
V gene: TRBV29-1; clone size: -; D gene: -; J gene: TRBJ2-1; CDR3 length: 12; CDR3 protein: CSVDLGVGMQFF; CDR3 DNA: TGCAGCGTTGATCTCGGCGTAGGGATGCAGTTCTTC
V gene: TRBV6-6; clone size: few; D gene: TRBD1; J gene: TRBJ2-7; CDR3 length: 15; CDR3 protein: CASSDITGGSYEQYF; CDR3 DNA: TGTGCCAGCAGTGACATCACAGGGGGCTCCTACGAGCAGTACTTC
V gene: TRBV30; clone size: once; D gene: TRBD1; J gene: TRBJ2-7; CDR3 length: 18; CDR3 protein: CAWRRLGTGANRAYEQYF; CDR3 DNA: TGTGCCTGGAGACGACTCGGGACAGGGGCGAATCGGGCGTACGAGCAGTACTTC
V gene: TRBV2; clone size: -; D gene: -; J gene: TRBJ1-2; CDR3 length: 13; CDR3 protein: CASSDVANYGYTF; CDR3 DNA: TGTGCCAGCAGTGACGTGGCTAACTATGGCTACACCTTC
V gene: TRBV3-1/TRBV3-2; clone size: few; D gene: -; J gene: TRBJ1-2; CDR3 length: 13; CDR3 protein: CASSFMPLGGYTF; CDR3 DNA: TGTGCCAGCAGCTTCATGCCTCTGGGGGGCTACACCTTC
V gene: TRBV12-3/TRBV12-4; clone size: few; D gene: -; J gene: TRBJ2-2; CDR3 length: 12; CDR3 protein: CASSLPAGELFF; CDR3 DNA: TGTGCCAGCAGTTTACCCGCCGGGGAGCTGTTTTTT
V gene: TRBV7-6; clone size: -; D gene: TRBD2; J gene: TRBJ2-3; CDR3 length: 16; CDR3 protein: CASSLGPTSGTDTQYF; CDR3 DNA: TGTGCCAGCAGCTTGGGACCGACTAGCGGCACAGATACGCAGTATTTT
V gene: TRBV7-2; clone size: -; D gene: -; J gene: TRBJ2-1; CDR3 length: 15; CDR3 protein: CASSLGPSSYNEQFF; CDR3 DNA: TGTGCCAGCAGCTTAGGGCCGAGCTCCTACAATGAGCAGTTCTTC
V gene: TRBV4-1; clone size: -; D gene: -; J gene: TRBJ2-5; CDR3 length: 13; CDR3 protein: CASSQPPGETQYF; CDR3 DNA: TGCGCCAGCAGCCAACCCCCCGGTGAGACCCAGTACTTC
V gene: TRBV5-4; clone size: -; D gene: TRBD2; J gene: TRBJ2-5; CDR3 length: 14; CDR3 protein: CASSLGLAQETQYF; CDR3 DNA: TGTGCCAGCAGCTTGGGACTAGCCCAAGAGACCCAGTACTTC
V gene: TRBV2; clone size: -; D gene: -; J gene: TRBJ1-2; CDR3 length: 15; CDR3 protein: CASSEGTAPNYGYTF; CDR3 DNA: TGTGCCAGCAGTGAAGGGACGGCCCCCAACTATGGCTACACCTTC
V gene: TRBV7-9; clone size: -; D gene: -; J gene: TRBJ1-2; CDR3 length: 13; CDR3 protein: CASHFSGHTGYTF; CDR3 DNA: TGTGCCAGCCATTTTTCAGGACATACGGGCTACACCTTC
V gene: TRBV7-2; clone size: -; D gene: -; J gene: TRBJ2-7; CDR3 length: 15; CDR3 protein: CASSLVVGGAYEQYF; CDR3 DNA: TGTGCCAGCAGCTTAGTAGTTGGGGGGGCGTACGAGCAGTACTTC
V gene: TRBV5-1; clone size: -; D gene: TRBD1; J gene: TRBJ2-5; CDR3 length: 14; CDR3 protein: CASSPGQGQETQYF; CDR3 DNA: TGCGCCAGCAGTCCCGGACAGGGCCAAGAGACCCAGTACTTC
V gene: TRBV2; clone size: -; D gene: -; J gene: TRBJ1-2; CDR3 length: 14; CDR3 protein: CASSEDRDSIGYTF; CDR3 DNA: TGTGCCAGCAGTGAGGACAGAGATTCAATCGGCTACACCTTC
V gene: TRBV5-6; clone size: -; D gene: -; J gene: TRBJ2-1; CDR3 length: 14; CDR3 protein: CASSLGTPYNEQFF; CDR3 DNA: TGTGCCAGCAGCTTAGGGACCCCATACAATGAGCAGTTCTTC
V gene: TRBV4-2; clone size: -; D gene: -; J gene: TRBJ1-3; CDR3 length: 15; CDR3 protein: CASSQVSGDGNTIYF; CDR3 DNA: TGTGCCAGCAGCCAAGTATCGGGGGACGGAAACACCATATATTTT
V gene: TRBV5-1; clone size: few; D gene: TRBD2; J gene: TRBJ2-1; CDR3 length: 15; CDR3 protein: CASRGLAGSDNEQFF; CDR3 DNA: TGCGCCAGCAGGGGGCTAGCGGGGAGCGACAATGAGCAGTTCTTC
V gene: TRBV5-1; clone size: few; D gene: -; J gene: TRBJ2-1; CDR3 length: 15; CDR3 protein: CASSEVRGSGNEQFF; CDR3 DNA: TGCGCCAGCAGCGAAGTTAGGGGGAGCGGGAATGAGCAGTTCTTC
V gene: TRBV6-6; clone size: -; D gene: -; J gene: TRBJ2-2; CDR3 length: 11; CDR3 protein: CASSNTGELFF; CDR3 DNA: TGTGCCAGCAGTAACACCGGGGAGCTGTTTTTT
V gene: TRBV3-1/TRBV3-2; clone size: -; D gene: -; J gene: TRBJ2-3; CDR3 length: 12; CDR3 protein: CASSFPEDTQYF; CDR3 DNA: TGTGCCAGCAGCTTCCCGGAAGATACGCAGTATTTT
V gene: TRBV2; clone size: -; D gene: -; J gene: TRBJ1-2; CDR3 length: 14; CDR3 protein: CASSEYVGPRGYTF; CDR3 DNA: TGTGCCAGCAGTGAATATGTGGGGCCCCGGGGCTACACCTTC
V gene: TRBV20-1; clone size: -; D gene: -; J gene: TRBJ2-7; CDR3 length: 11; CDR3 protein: CSASLGYEQYF; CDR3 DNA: TGCAGTGCTAGTTTGGGTTACGAGCAGTACTTC
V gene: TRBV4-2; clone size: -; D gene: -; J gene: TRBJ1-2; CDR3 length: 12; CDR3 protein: CASSQDMRGYTF; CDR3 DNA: TGTGCCAGCAGCCAAGATATGAGGGGCTACACCTTC
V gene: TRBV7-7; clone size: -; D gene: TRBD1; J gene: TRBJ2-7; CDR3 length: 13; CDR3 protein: CASSLETGTEQYF; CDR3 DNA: TGTGCTAGCAGCCTCGAGACAGGGACCGAGCAGTACTTC
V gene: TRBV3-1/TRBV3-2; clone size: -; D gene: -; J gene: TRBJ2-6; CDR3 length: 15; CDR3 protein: CASSRELSGANVLTF; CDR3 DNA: TGTGCCAGCAGCCGGGAACTCTCTGGGGCCAACGTCCTGACTTTC
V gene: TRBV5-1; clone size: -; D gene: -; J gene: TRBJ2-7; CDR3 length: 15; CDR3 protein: CASSLARDGTYEQYF; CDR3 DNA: TGCGCCAGCAGCTTGGCCCGCGACGGAACCTACGAGCAGTACTTC
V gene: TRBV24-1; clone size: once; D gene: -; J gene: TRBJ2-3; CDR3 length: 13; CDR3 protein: CATSDYRGAGLYF; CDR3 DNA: TGTGCCACCAGTGATTATCGAGGGGCCGGTCTGTATTTT
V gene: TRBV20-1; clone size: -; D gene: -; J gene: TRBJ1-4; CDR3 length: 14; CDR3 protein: CSASPQGFNEKLFF; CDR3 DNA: TGCAGTGCTAGTCCGCAGGGGTTCAATGAAAAACTGTTTTTT
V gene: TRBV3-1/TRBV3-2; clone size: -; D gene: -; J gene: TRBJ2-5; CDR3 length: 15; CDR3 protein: CASSPRLYDKETQYF; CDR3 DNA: TGTGCCAGCAGCCCCCGCCTGTACGATAAAGAGACCCAGTACTTC
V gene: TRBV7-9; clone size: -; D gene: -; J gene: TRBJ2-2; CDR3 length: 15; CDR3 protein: CASSLMMGDTGELFF; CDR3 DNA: TGTGCCAGCAGCTTAATGATGGGGGACACCGGGGAGCTGTTTTTT
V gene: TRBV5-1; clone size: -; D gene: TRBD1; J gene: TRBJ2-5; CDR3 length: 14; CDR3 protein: CASSRGTAQETQYF; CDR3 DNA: TGCGCCAGCAGCCGAGGGACAGCTCAAGAGACCCAGTACTTC
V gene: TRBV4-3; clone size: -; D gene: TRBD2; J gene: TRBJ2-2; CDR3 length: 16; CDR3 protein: CASSPGVAGEVGELFF; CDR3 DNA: TGCGCCAGCAGCCCCGGGGTAGCGGGAGAGGTCGGGGAGCTGTTTTTT
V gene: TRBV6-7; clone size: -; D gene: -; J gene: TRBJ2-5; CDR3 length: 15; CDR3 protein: CASSPRDTGGETQYF; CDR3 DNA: TGTGCCAGCAGCCCCCGGGACACCGGTGGAGAGACCCAGTACTTC
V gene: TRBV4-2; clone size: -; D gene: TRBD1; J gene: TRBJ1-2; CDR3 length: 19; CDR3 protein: CASSQAGPLDRGGTYGYTF; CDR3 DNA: TGTGCCAGCAGCCAAGCGGGTCCCCTGGACAGGGGGGGCACATATGGCTACACCTTC
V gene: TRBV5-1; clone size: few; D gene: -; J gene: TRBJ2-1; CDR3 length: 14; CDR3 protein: CASSLSGTYNEQFF; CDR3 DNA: TGCGCCAGCAGCTTGTCAGGGACCTACAATGAGCAGTTCTTC
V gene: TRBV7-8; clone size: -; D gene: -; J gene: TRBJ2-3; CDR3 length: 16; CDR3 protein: CASSYGRELITDTQYF; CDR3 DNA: TGTGCCAGCAGCTATGGGCGGGAACTGATCACAGATACGCAGTATTTT